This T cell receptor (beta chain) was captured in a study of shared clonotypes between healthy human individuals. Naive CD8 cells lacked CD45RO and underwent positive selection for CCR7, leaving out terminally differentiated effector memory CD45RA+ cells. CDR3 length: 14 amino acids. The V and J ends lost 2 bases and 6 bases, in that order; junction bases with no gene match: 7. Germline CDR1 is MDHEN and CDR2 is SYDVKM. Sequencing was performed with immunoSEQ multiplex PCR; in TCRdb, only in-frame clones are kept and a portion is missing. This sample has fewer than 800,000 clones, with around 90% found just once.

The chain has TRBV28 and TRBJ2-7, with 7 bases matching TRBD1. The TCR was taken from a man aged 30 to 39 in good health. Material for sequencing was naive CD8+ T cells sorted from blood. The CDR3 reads CASSLRGLAGEQYF. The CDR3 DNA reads TGTGCCAGCAGTTTAAGGGGGCTCGCGGGCGAGCAGTACTTC.